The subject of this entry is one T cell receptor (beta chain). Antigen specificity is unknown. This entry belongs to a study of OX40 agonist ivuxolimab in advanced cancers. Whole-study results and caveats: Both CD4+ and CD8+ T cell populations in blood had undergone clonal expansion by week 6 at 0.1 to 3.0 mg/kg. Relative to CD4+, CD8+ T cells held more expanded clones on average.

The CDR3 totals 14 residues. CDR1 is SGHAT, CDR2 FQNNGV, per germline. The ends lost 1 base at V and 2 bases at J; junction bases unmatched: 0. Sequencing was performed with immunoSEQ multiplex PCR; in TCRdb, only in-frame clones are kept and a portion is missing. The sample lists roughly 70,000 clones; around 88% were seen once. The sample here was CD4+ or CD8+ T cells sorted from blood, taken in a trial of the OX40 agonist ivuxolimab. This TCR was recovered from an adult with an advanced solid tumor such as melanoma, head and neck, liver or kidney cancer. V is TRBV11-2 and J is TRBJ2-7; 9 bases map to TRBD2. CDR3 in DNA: TGTGCCAGCAGCTTAGGACTAGCGGCCTACGAGCAGTACTTC. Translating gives CASSLGLAAYEQYF.